The 27 T cell receptor beta chains below all came from one sample that was sequenced in a study of T cell changes during pregnancy in multiple sclerosis. Generated by immunoSEQ multiplex PCR, the TCRdb table keeps only in-frame clones and is missing some. The data contain fewer than 50,000 clones, under 95% of them singletons. Sequenced material: CD4+ T cells from peripheral blood mononuclear cells, taken in the third trimester of pregnancy. These TCRs come from a female donor with multiple sclerosis, enrolled in a pregnancy study.

The J gene is TRBJ2-7, the V gene TRBV18, with TRBD1 identical over 7 bases. The junction had 6 bases not matched to a gene; V was cut back by 4 bases and J by 0 bases. Per the germline V gene, CDR1 is KGHSH and CDR2 is LQKENI. This CDR3 contains 15 residues. The DNA for the CDR3 is TGTGCCAGCTCACTTGGACAGGTTAGCTCCTACGAGCAGTACTTC. Protein product: CASSLGQVSSYEQYF.

V is TRBV6-5 and J is TRBJ2-7; 9 bases are a match to TRBD2. This CDR3 contains 15 residues. Looked up from germline, CDR1 is MNHEY and CDR2 is SVGAGI. The trim removed 1 base at V and 1 base at J, leaving 2 bases unmatched. The CDR3 bases are TGTGCCAGCAGTTACTGGGCGGGAGGGTCCTACGAGCAGTACTTC. Translating it yields CASSYWAGGSYEQYF.

The chain is built from TRBV6-4 and TRBJ2-3, with 15 bases matching TRBD2. The CDR3 sequence is 14 residues long. J gave up 6 bases and V 9 bases, and 4 bases lay outside the gene matches. Germline lookup yields CDR1 MRHNA and CDR2 SNTAGT. The CDR3 nucleotides read TGTGCCAGAGTCGGGACTAGCGGGAGGGATACGCAGTATTTT. This encodes CARVGTSGRDTQYF.

This chain connects TRBV2 to TRBJ1-1; 10 bases line up with TRBD1. Per the germline V gene, CDR1 is SNHLY and CDR2 is FYNNEI. There are 14 residues in the CDR3. Trimming took 4 bases from V and 4 from J; bases not matched to a gene: 3. The CDR3 bases are TGTGCCAGCAGTGCAGGGACAGGGGTCACTGAAGCTTTCTTT. Protein product: CASSAGTGVTEAFF. The variable domain in full, completed from reference TRBV2 and TRBJ1-1, reads EPEVTQTPSHQVTQMGQEVILRCVPISNHLYFYWYRQILGQKVEFLVSFYNNEISEKSEIFDDQFSVERPDGSNFTLKIRSTKLEDSAMYFCASSAGTGVTEAFFGQGTRLTVV.

The CDR3 DNA sequence: TGTGCCAGCAGTGAAGCCGCGGGAGTGGCCCATGAGCAGTTCTTC. Translation: CASSEAAGVAHEQFF. The rearrangement uses TRBV2 and TRBJ2-1, with 7 bases aligning to TRBD2. After removal of 0 bases from V and 8 bases from J, the junction contained 7 bases not matched to a gene. In germline, CDR1 is SNHLY, CDR2 FYNNEI. This CDR3 region has 15 residues.

The chain has TRBV5-1 and TRBJ2-7; 8 bases fit TRBD1. V was clipped by 5 bases and J by 2 bases; unmatched bases: 9. Germline V gene lookup returns CDR1 SGHRS and CDR2 YFSETQ. CDR3 size: 15 residues. CDR3 sequence reads: CASRPGTGDAYEQYF. The CDR3 nucleotides are TGCGCCAGCAGGCCAGGGACAGGCGATGCCTACGAGCAGTACTTC.

A few counts support this clone. The chain uses TRBV28 and TRBJ2-1; unclear D gene. Germline lookup yields CDR1 MDHEN and CDR2 SYDVKM. CDR3 length: 13 amino acids. Trimming removed 5 bases at V and 9 bases at J, with 14 bases between. The CDR3 sequence is CASSQGVRGEQFF. The CDR3 DNA reads TGTGCCAGCAGTCAAGGAGTTCGCGGTGAGCAGTTCTTC.

The rearrangement uses TRBV18 and TRBJ2-1; 11 nucleotides align to TRBD2. Unmatched junction bases numbered 3, after V lost 0 bases and J lost 14 bases. The CDR3 runs to 13 residues. The germline CDR1 and CDR2 sequences are KGHSH and LQKENI. This CDR3 is CASSPPSGRAKFF. The CDR3 bases are TGTGCCAGCTCACCACCTAGCGGGAGGGCTAAGTTCTTC.

This sequence joins TRBV5-1 and TRBJ2-3; D is perhaps TRBD2 (5 bases). CDR3 length: 15 amino acids. Germline V gene data show CDR1 as SGHRS and CDR2 as YFSETQ. V was pared by 0 bases and J by 2 bases, with 10 bases between. The CDR3 DNA is TGCGCCAGCAGCTTGGGAAGCGGAGCCACAGATACGCAGTATTTT. This sequence encodes CASSLGSGATDTQYF.

V gene TRBV6-1 combines with J gene TRBJ2-7; TRBD1 aligns across 8 bases. CDR3 size: 12 residues. Losses at the gene ends were 4 bases for V and 5 bases for J; bases not matched to a gene: 1. Per germline, CDR1 MNHNS and CDR2 SASEGT. CDR3: CASSARGHEQYF. CDR3 nucleotide sequence: TGTGCCAGCAGTGCCAGGGGGCACGAGCAGTACTTC.

V and J are TRBV6-5 and TRBJ2-7; D is possibly TRBD2 (6 bases). Germline CDR1 MNHEY, CDR2 SVGAGI. The CDR3 loop spans 11 amino acids. Deletions cut 7 bases from V and 4 bases from J, with 8 bases between. The CDR3 spells CASKGTYEQYF. The CDR3 DNA reads TGTGCCAGCAAGGGGACTTACGAGCAGTACTTC.

The chain recombines TRBV5-1 with TRBJ2-2, with a possible D match to TRBD2 (5 bases). The V end lost 6 bases, the J end lost 0 bases, and 12 bases lay between the germline ends. CDR3 length: 15 residues. Per the germline V gene, CDR1 is SGHRS and CDR2 is YFSETQ. The CDR3 is CASMLAPSNTGELFF. CDR3 in DNA: TGCGCCAGCATGCTAGCACCTTCGAACACCGGGGAGCTGTTTTTT.

The chain recombines TRBV28 with TRBJ1-3; no definite D call. The CDR3 consists of 16 residues. Germline CDR1 and CDR2: MDHEN and SYDVKM. V dropped 1 base and J dropped 4 bases, with 14 bases sitting between them. CDR3 DNA sequence: TGTGCCAGCAGTTTATCGGCCACAGTTTCGGGAAACACCATATATTTT. The encoded protein is CASSLSATVSGNTIYF.

This rearrangement joins TRBV19 to TRBJ1-2; D possibly corresponds to TRBD1 (5 bases). The CDR3 loop spans 15 amino acids. Trimming cost V 8 bases and J 2 bases, with 18 bases left between them. Per the germline V gene, CDR1 is LNHDA and CDR2 is SQIVND (reference sequence). Here the CDR3 DNA reads TGTGCCAGTGATCATGACAGAGGTGGAAACTATGGCTACACCTTC. It yields the protein CASDHDRGGNYGYTF.

This clone came up a few times. The chain couples TRBV5-1 to TRBJ1-1, with no clear D. The CDR3 sequence is 14 residues long. The V gene's germline CDR1 is SGHRS and CDR2 YFSETQ. With 0 bases removed from V and 0 bases from J, the gap between germline ends came to 6 bases. In nucleotides, the CDR3 is TGCGCCAGCAGCTTGGAGACTCTGAACACTGAAGCTTTCTTT. Protein product: CASSLETLNTEAFF. The full variable domain, completed using reference TRBV5-1 and TRBJ1-1, is KAGVTQTPRYLIKTRGQQVTLSCSPISGHRSVSWYQQTPGQGLQFLFEYFSETQRNKGNFPGRFSGRQFSNSRSEMNVSTLELGDSALYLCASSLETLNTEAFFGQGTRLTVV.

The rearrangement joins TRBV10-3 to TRBJ2-1; TRBD2 matches 9 bases. This CDR3 is 15 amino acids long. Germline CDR1 is ENHRY and CDR2 is SYGVKD. Trimming cost V 3 bases and J 3 bases; bases outside gene matches: 3. As DNA, the CDR3 is TGTGCCATCAGTGATCGACTAGCGGACTACAATGAGCAGTTCTTC. This gives the protein CAISDRLADYNEQFF.

The J gene is TRBJ2-3, the V gene TRBV5-1, with TRBD2 matching 14 bases. This CDR3 is 17 amino acids long. Per the germline V gene, CDR1 is SGHRS and CDR2 is YFSETQ. The V segment lost 0 bases and the J segment 3 bases; nucleotides outside the gene matches: 3. CDR3 bases: TGCGCCAGCAGCTTGGCCGGGACTAGCGGGAGAACAGATACGCAGTATTTT. Translating gives CASSLAGTSGRTDTQYF.

The chain recombines TRBV30 with TRBJ2-7; weak D call: TRBD1 (6 bases). V shed 2 bases and J shed 1 base, with 9 bases lying between them. CDR1 and CDR2 from the germline V gene are GTSNPN and SVGIG (reference sequence). The CDR3 has 13 amino acids. The CDR3 spells CAWSPGASYEQYF. CDR3 DNA: TGTGCCTGGAGTCCAGGGGCATCCTACGAGCAGTACTTC. Drawing the rest from reference TRBV30 and TRBJ2-7, the complete variable domain is SQTIHQWPATLVQPVGSPLSLECTVEGTSNPNLYWYRQAAGRGLQLLFYSVGIGQISSEVPQNLSASRPQDRQFILSSKKLLLSDSGFYLCAWSPGASYEQYFGPGTRLTVT.

In the case of this clone: Distinct nucleotide sequences in the sample also encode this CDR3. This sequence joins TRBV10-3 and TRBJ1-1; D remains unclear. The CDR3 has 13 amino acids. V lost 4 bases and J 1 base, leaving 7 bases between the germline ends. Germline CDR1 and CDR2: ENHRY and SYGVKD. Here the CDR3 reads CAISVRQNTEAFF. The CDR3 coding sequence is TGTGCCATCAGTGTGAGACAGAACACTGAAGCTTTCTTT.

The V call is TRBV19, the J call TRBJ1-2; TRBD1 might be the D (6 bases). The V end was cut by 3 bases, the J end by 8 bases, with 22 bases between. Germline V gene sequence: CDR1 LNHDA, CDR2 SQIVND (reference sequence). The CDR3 spans 16 residues. For the CDR3, the DNA is TGTGCCAGTAGTATCCCCGACTCGGCAGGGGTGAAGGGCTACACCTTC. This codes for CASSIPDSAGVKGYTF.

The chain employs TRBV29-1 and TRBJ2-1; 8 bases are shared with TRBD1. The CDR3 is 16 residues long. V dropped 2 bases and J dropped 6; count of bases not matched to a gene: 12. Germline V gene lookup returns CDR1 SQVTM and CDR2 ANQGSEA. The CDR3 sequence: CSVELTRDRGLNEQFF. DNA for the CDR3: TGCAGCGTTGAATTAACTAGAGACAGGGGTCTCAATGAGCAGTTCTTC.

The chain carries TRBV4-1 and TRBJ1-2; tentatively, D is TRBD1 (6 bases). This CDR3 has 13 residues. Germline lookup yields CDR1 MGHRA and CDR2 YSYEKL. V lost 3 bases, J lost 5 bases, and 10 bases lay in between. The CDR3 bases are TGCGCCAGCAGCCAGGGGGCAGATTATGGCTACACCTTC. Protein sequence: CASSQGADYGYTF.

The CDR3 here is CASSIGTILRETQYF. As DNA, the CDR3 is TGTGCCAGCAGCATAGGGACTATCCTCAGGGAGACCCAGTACTTC. The gene calls are TRBV7-6 and TRBJ2-5, with 7 bases fitting TRBD2. V lost 5 bases and J lost 5; bases outside the gene matches: 11. The CDR3 has 15 amino acids. The germline gives CDR1 SGHVS, CDR2 FNYEAQ.

The genes are TRBV2 and TRBJ1-2, with 9 nucleotides matching TRBD1. The germline V gene has CDR1 SNHLY and CDR2 FYNNEI. V shed 8 bases, J shed 6 bases, and the junction held 7 bases outside the gene matches. CDR3 length: 13 residues. CDR3 sequence: CASRDRESDGYTF. DNA for the CDR3: TGTGCCAGCCGGGACAGGGAAAGCGATGGCTACACCTTC.

By share, this clone counts as medium-sized. V and J are TRBV10-3 and TRBJ2-7, with 8 bases identical to TRBD2. Germline V CDR1 and CDR2: ENHRY, SYGVKD. The CDR3 runs to 16 residues. Trimming took 0 bases from V and 2 from J; bases not matched to a gene: 6. The CDR3 spells CAISESAGGIAYEQYF. The CDR3 DNA sequence: TGTGCCATCAGTGAGTCGGCGGGAGGTATCGCCTACGAGCAGTACTTC.

The chain has TRBV7-2 and TRBJ2-7; a weak D match, TRBD1 (7 bases). V was shortened by 5 bases and J by 3 bases, with 17 bases between the two germline ends. The CDR3 spans 15 residues. The germline V gene has CDR1 SGHTA and CDR2 FQGNSA. CDR3 sequence reads: CASSPGDSLHYEQYF. In DNA, the CDR3 is TGTGCCAGCAGCCCGGGGGACAGCCTTCACTACGAGCAGTACTTC.

The sample holds one count of this clone. The V and J genes are TRBV7-2 and TRBJ2-1, with TRBD1 as a possible D gene (5 bases). Trimming removed 11 bases from V and 6 bases from J, with 17 bases in between. Looked up from germline, CDR1 is SGHTA and CDR2 is FQGNSA. The CDR3 extends over 13 amino acids. The CDR3 coding sequence is TGTGCCTCCTCTCTTGTAAGGGGCAATGAGCAGTTCTTC. The encoded protein is CASSLVRGNEQFF.